A selection of T cell receptor beta chains follows, all from one sample in a study of T cell repertoires in cytomegalovirus infection. In TCRdb, the reads were re-called with MiXCR into one record per CDR3 protein. Among around 430,000 distinct CDR3 sequences, under 45% were seen once, and the ten largest hold around 44%. Their antigens remain unidentified. This specimen was cultured PBMCs, taken from culture after CMV antigen stimulation. The receptors here all came from a human donor in good health (CMV status not recorded). Some clones in this sample may be carry-over from other donors' samples. Each CDR3 is given with its conserved first and last residue. The order of the fields is clone size, V gene, D gene, J gene, CDR3 DNA, CDR3 protein. D genes are given only for firm matches. Part of the rows lack a size; the others show once, few, many or a class for expanded clones.

size: few; V: TRBV7-6; D: TRBD1; J: TRBJ2-3; DNA: TGTGCCAGCAGCGGGACAGTGGTTGGTAGGGGCACAGATACGCAGTATTTT; CDR3: CASSGTVVGRGTDTQYF
size: NA; V: TRBV12-3/TRBV12-4; D: NA; J: TRBJ2-3; DNA: TGTGCCAGCAGTCCTACTGGGACCTTTATCCACACAGATACGCAGTATTTT; CDR3: CASSPTGTFIHTDTQYF
size: few; V: TRBV7-2; D: NA; J: TRBJ2-1; DNA: TGTGCCAGCAGCTCAGACAGCAATGAGCAGTTCTTC; CDR3: CASSSDSNEQFF
size: NA; V: TRBV3-1; D: TRBD2; J: TRBJ2-1; DNA: TGTGCCAGCAGCCAGGTAGCGGGAGGGCCTGGGAATGAGCAGTTCTTC; CDR3: CASSQVAGGPGNEQFF
size: NA; V: TRBV28; D: NA; J: TRBJ2-5; DNA: TGTGCCAGCAGTTTATTAGTGCTACAAGAGACCCAGTACTTC; CDR3: CASSLLVLQETQYF
size: NA; V: TRBV7-2; D: NA; J: TRBJ1-3; DNA: TGTGCCAGCAGCTTCGGCCCCCTAGGCTCTGGAAACACCATATATTTT; CDR3: CASSFGPLGSGNTIYF
size: NA; V: TRBV7-2; D: NA; J: TRBJ2-7; DNA: TGTGCCAGCAGCTTAGGGATCCTTTCCTACGAGCAGTACTTC; CDR3: CASSLGILSYEQYF
size: NA; V: TRBV12-3/TRBV12-4; D: TRBD1; J: TRBJ1-1; DNA: TGTGCCAGCAGAGCCGACCGGGACAGGGTGGCGCGAATGAACACTGAAGCTTTCTTT; CDR3: CASRADRDRVARMNTEAFF
size: NA; V: TRBV2; D: NA; J: TRBJ2-7; DNA: TGTGCCAGCAGCCCCGGAATGGTCGGCAGCGAGCAGTACTTC; CDR3: CASSPGMVGSEQYF
size: few; V: TRBV6-2/TRBV6-3; D: NA; J: TRBJ2-2; DNA: TGTGCCACCCACCAGGGAATCGGGGAGCTGTTTTTT; CDR3: CATHQGIGELFF
size: NA; V: TRBV5-4; D: NA; J: TRBJ2-1; DNA: TGTGCCAGCAGCCCTAGGAGCGGCCCCTACAATGAGCAGTTCTTC; CDR3: CASSPRSGPYNEQFF
size: NA; V: TRBV7-2; D: TRBD2; J: TRBJ2-3; DNA: TGTGCCAGCAGCTCACGGGGAGGGTATAGCACAGATACGCAGTATTTT; CDR3: CASSSRGGYSTDTQYF
size: NA; V: TRBV7-8; D: TRBD2; J: TRBJ2-5; DNA: TGTGCCAGCGGCTCTTTAGCGGGGTCGCGCGAGACCCAGTACTTC; CDR3: CASGSLAGSRETQYF
size: NA; V: TRBV6-6; D: TRBD1; J: TRBJ2-3; DNA: TGTGCCAGCAGCCCAAAAAGGGACAGGGGGACAGATACGCAGTATTTT; CDR3: CASSPKRDRGTDTQYF
size: few; V: TRBV15; D: NA; J: TRBJ1-1; DNA: TGTGCCACCAGACCAAGGACTAGCTCAACCCCGAACACTGAAGCTTTCTTT; CDR3: CATRPRTSSTPNTEAFF
size: many; V: TRBV7-2; D: NA; J: TRBJ1-1; DNA: TGTGCCAGCAGCTTATTTGCAGGGGACACTGAAGCTTTCTTT; CDR3: CASSLFAGDTEAFF
size: NA; V: TRBV4-3; D: NA; J: TRBJ2-3; DNA: TGCGCCAGCAGCCAGACGTCCCGAGATACGCAGTATTTT; CDR3: CASSQTSRDTQYF
size: NA; V: TRBV4-3; D: NA; J: TRBJ2-7; DNA: TGCGCCAGCAGCCAGTCCTTATCGGACTCCTACGAGCAGTACTTC; CDR3: CASSQSLSDSYEQYF
size: few; V: TRBV7-6; D: NA; J: TRBJ2-2; DNA: TGTGCCAGCCCCTCCTCCGCGAACACCGGGGAGCTGTTTTTT; CDR3: CASPSSANTGELFF
size: many; V: TRBV7-2; D: TRBD1; J: TRBJ1-4; DNA: TGTGCCAGCAGAGCGTTGGGGACAGGGTCTGAAAAACTGTTTTTT; CDR3: CASRALGTGSEKLFF
size: NA; V: TRBV7-2; D: TRBD1; J: TRBJ2-3; DNA: TGTGCCAGCAGCCGGGACAGATTCACAGATACGCAGTATTTT; CDR3: CASSRDRFTDTQYF
size: few; V: TRBV7-9; D: NA; J: TRBJ2-6; DNA: TGTGCCAGCAGCTACTACAGGAGCTCTGGGGCCAACGTCCTGACTTTC; CDR3: CASSYYRSSGANVLTF
size: NA; V: TRBV12-3/TRBV12-4; D: TRBD1; J: TRBJ2-5; DNA: TGTGCCAGCGGGGACAGGTCCTACCAAGAGACCCAGTACTTC; CDR3: CASGDRSYQETQYF
size: many; V: TRBV7-9; D: TRBD1; J: TRBJ2-7; DNA: TGTGCCAGCAGCTTAGCCGGGACAGCCTACGAGCAGTACTTC; CDR3: CASSLAGTAYEQYF
size: few; V: TRBV5-8; D: NA; J: TRBJ1-4; DNA: TGTGCCAGCAGCTTGCTAAGGGGCTTTGGGACTAATGAAAAACTGTTTTTT; CDR3: CASSLLRGFGTNEKLFF
size: few; V: TRBV12-3/TRBV12-4; D: TRBD2; J: TRBJ2-3; DNA: TGTGCCAGCAGACACGGACTAGCGGGGGGGCTTATCCCAGATACGCAGTATTTT; CDR3: CASRHGLAGGLIPDTQYF
size: NA; V: TRBV7-2; D: NA; J: TRBJ2-7; DNA: TGTGCCAGCAGCTACCAGACAGACTACGAGCAGTACTTC; CDR3: CASSYQTDYEQYF
size: few; V: TRBV6-1; D: NA; J: TRBJ1-1; DNA: TGTGCCAGCACCCGTCCGGTGAACACTGAAGCTTTCTTT; CDR3: CASTRPVNTEAFF
size: NA; V: TRBV2; D: TRBD1; J: TRBJ1-4; DNA: TGTGCCAGCAGCGACGACAGGGCAGGGGGGGAAAAACTGTTTTTT; CDR3: CASSDDRAGGEKLFF
size: NA; V: TRBV4-1; D: NA; J: TRBJ2-1; DNA: TGCGCCAGCAGCCAAGATGATCCCATAGGCTTACGGTTCTTC; CDR3: CASSQDDPIGLRFF
size: NA; V: TRBV12-3/TRBV12-4; D: NA; J: TRBJ2-1; DNA: TGTGCCAGCAGTTTGGGGGGGGGGCCAGGTGAGCAGTTCTTC; CDR3: CASSLGGGPGEQFF
size: NA; V: TRBV7-6; D: NA; J: TRBJ1-5; DNA: TGTGCCAGCAGCTTATTCGGGGACGGCTCGCAGCATTTT; CDR3: CASSLFGDGSQHF
size: NA; V: TRBV12-3/TRBV12-4; D: TRBD1; J: TRBJ2-7; DNA: TGTGCCAGCAGGCGACAGGGAATAAGCTACGAGCAGTACTTC; CDR3: CASRRQGISYEQYF
size: few; V: TRBV6-2/TRBV6-3; D: TRBD2; J: TRBJ2-5; DNA: TGTGCCAGCAGTGAAGAACACGCCGGGGTAGCGGGAGTATTGGAGACCCAGTACTTC; CDR3: CASSEEHAGVAGVLETQYF
size: NA; V: TRBV12-3/TRBV12-4; D: NA; J: TRBJ1-3; DNA: TGTGCCAGCAGGGACAACAGGAACTCTGGAAACACCATATATTTT; CDR3: CASRDNRNSGNTIYF
size: many; V: TRBV6-1; D: NA; J: TRBJ2-3; DNA: TGTGCCAGCAGTGTGCAGCTATCTACTAGCACAGATACGCAGTATTTT; CDR3: CASSVQLSTSTDTQYF
size: NA; V: TRBV28; D: TRBD1; J: TRBJ2-6; DNA: TGTGCCAGCACCCTGACGGGACAGGCGCCAGTGGGGGCCAACGTCCTGACTTTC; CDR3: CASTLTGQAPVGANVLTF
size: NA; V: TRBV6-5; D: NA; J: TRBJ1-1; DNA: TGTGCCAGCAGTTACATGAGGGACACTGAAGCTTTCTTT; CDR3: CASSYMRDTEAFF
size: NA; V: TRBV12-3/TRBV12-4; D: NA; J: TRBJ2-1; DNA: TGTGCCAGTTCCACAAGGCAGGGGTCCTACAATGAGCAGTTCTTC; CDR3: CASSTRQGSYNEQFF
size: few; V: TRBV4-3; D: NA; J: TRBJ1-5; DNA: TGCGCCAGCAGCCAAGATCGGCATCAGCCCCAGCATTTT; CDR3: CASSQDRHQPQHF
size: few; V: TRBV4-1; D: TRBD2; J: TRBJ2-7; DNA: TGCGCCAGCAGCCAAGATCAAGGGCTAGCGGCCGAGCAGTACTTC; CDR3: CASSQDQGLAAEQYF
size: NA; V: TRBV2; D: NA; J: TRBJ2-5; DNA: TGTGCCAGTACGAAAGTAACCCCTCAAGAGACCCAGTACTTC; CDR3: CASTKVTPQETQYF
size: NA; V: TRBV18; D: NA; J: TRBJ1-4; DNA: TGTGCCAGCTCACCCGACAGCTCTAATGAAAAACTGTTTTTT; CDR3: CASSPDSSNEKLFF